This T cell receptor beta chain appears in the sequencing data of a study of a mutant IDH1 vaccine in newly diagnosed glioma. Study background: Former treatment meant radiotherapy, temozolomide, or both; the majority had gotten both. General study results and limits: Among top peripheral T cell clonotypes, changes seemed unrelated to pseudoprogression.

The CDR3 has 15 amino acids. CDR1 is MGHRA and CDR2 is YSYEKL in the germline V gene. The ends were cut back, 1 base at V and 2 bases at J, with 10 bases in the middle. Time point specified: baseline, week 1 (first vaccination visit). Treatment noted: pre-vaccination baseline after standard-of-care therapy. New WHO grade 3 or 4 astrocytomas that were IDH1-mutant and ATRX-lost had been found in donors. Some clones are missing from TCRdb's copy, which holds only in-frame ones; the method was immunoSEQ multiplex PCR. The repertoire holds some 95,000 clones, with 80% as singletons. Worth noting for this clone: Its antigen is not identified.

Specimen: PBMCs, collected from a glioma patient treated with radiotherapy, temozolomide or both. V gene TRBV4-1 combines with J gene TRBJ2-3; D is perhaps TRBD2 (5 bases). The TCR sequence derives from a man aged 35-49 years with glioma. DNA for the CDR3: TGCGCCAGCAGCCAAGGTCCGGGGTCCACAGATACGCAGTATTTT. Amino acid sequence: CASSQGPGSTDTQYF.